What follows describes a single T cell receptor (beta chain). This CDR3 is 16 amino acids long. Trimming removed 0 bases from V and 0 bases from J, with 7 bases in between. Germline V gives CDR1 SGHDT, CDR2 YYEEEE. Methods used by the authors: It was from reference gene primer amplification that nucleated cell counts were estimated. Generated by immunoSEQ multiplex PCR, the TCRdb table keeps only in-frame clones and is missing some. V and J calls plus clone size are reproduced from that table; the DNA served to infer D and trimming. The profile shows around 180,000 clones, about nine tenths of them singletons. The entry originates in a study of blood T cell repertoires in COVID-19. The wider study: Collection of acute and convalescent COVID-19 samples took place in the United States, Italy and Spain. PBMCs, B-cell-depleted T cells, or T cells were the source of the cDNA or gDNA that made up the material.

The sequencing input was peripheral blood. The sequence was obtained from a man in his sixties with acute or convalescent COVID-19. The chain combines TRBV5-6 with TRBJ2-6, with D possibly being TRBD1 (5 bases). The DNA for the CDR3 is TGTGCCAGCAGCTTGGACAGGTCCTCTGGGGCCAACGTCCTGACTTTC. Protein sequence: CASSLDRSSGANVLTF.